This T cell receptor (beta chain) appears in the sequencing data of a study of CD8 T cells in Susac syndrome. A quantity of about 0.5 to 1 ug RNA underwent reverse transcription using random hexamers. Multiplex immunoSEQ PCR targeted 54 Vbeta and 13 Jbeta TCR beta segments. TCRdb redid the calling of the immunoSEQ multiplex PCR reads with MiXCR, one entry per CDR3 protein. The sample lists roughly 250,000 distinct CDR3 sequences; 90% to 97% were seen once. Diagnostic criteria for definite or probable disease, in their recently defined form, were met by the patients with Susac syndrome. It was negative isolation that provided the CD8+ and CD4+ T cells, whereas TEMRA cells were enriched by FACS. This CDR3 is built from 15 residues. Germline V gene lookup returns CDR1 SQVTM and CDR2 ANQGSEA. V trimming: 1 base; J trimming: 4 bases; junction bases outside the gene matches: 8.

What was sequenced was CD4+ T cells from PBMCs. The genes are TRBV29-1 and TRBJ1-2, with 8 nucleotides matching TRBD1. This clonotype was sampled from a human donor with Susac syndrome. The CDR3 region is CSVEGQGQLVYGYTF. In DNA, the CDR3 is TGCAGCGTTGAAGGACAGGGGCAGCTGGTCTATGGCTACACCTTC.